The 22 T cell receptor beta chains given below trace back to one sample, sequenced in a study of shared clonotypes between healthy human individuals. Naive CD8 cells were CD45RO-negative, positively selected for CCR7, excluding terminally differentiated effector memory CD45RA+ cells. TCRdb keeps only in-frame clones here, not all; method: immunoSEQ multiplex PCR. The repertoire holds a few million clones, 93% seen once, with approximately 1.6% in the top ten. The sample taken for sequencing was naive CD8+ T cells from PBMCs. All receptors come from a young man in good health. Some clones in this sample may be carry-over from other donors' samples.

On this clone: The junction departs from the called germline gene at one end, perhaps through a read error. The chain joins TRBV5-5 to TRBJ1-1; D is possibly TRBD1 (5 bases). Germline V gene sequence: CDR1 SGHKS, CDR2 YYEKEE (reference sequence). This CDR3 has 15 amino acids. Here the CDR3 DNA reads TGCGCCAGCAGCTTGCCCCAGGGCGTCGGCACTGAAGCTTTCTTT. It is translated as CASSLPQGVGTEAFF.

The chain is built from TRBV10-3 and TRBJ1-2, with no clear D. The CDR3 has 13 residues. Germline CDR1 is ENHRY and CDR2 is SYGVKD. The ends were cut back, 8 bases at V and 5 bases at J, with 15 bases in the middle. The CDR3 DNA is TGTGCCATCCGGTCCCCGGGGATATATGGCTACACCTTC. It specifies CAIRSPGIYGYTF.

The CDR3 nucleotides are TGCGCCTGCCGTGGGCTGCCTGACTCTGGAAACACCATATATTTT. It yields the protein CACRGLPDSGNTIYF. The gene calls are TRBV5-1 and TRBJ1-3, with no clear D. Germline CDR1 SGHRS, CDR2 YFSETQ. The CDR3 spans 15 residues. The V end lost 10 bases, the J end lost 0 bases, and 17 bases lay between the germline ends.

The table lists this clone with a count of one. Other DNA sequences from this sample encode an identical CDR3 as well. The chain carries TRBV28 and TRBJ1-4; no clear D gene. V was trimmed by 3 bases and J by 0 bases, leaving 8 bases between them. CDR3 length: 15 residues. Germline V gives CDR1 MDHEN, CDR2 SYDVKM. The CDR3 loop reads CASSLAGSTNEKLFF. Written as DNA, the CDR3 is TGTGCCAGCAGTTTGGCGGGTTCAACTAATGAAAAACTGTTTTTT.

The chain is built from TRBV5-1 and TRBJ1-5; D is unclear. The CDR3 has 13 residues. V lost 0 bases and J 7 bases, leaving 8 bases between the germline ends. CDR1 is SGHRS and CDR2 is YFSETQ in the germline V gene. CDR3 in DNA: TGCGCCAGCAGCTTGGATTTCGGGCAGCCCCAGCATTTT. It translates to CASSLDFGQPQHF.

V usage is TRBV19 and J usage is TRBJ1-2; 7 bases are a match to TRBD1. With 5 bases clipped from V and 7 bases from J, the junction kept 16 bases outside the gene matches. Per germline, CDR1 LNHDA and CDR2 SQIVND (reference sequence). The CDR3 sequence is 16 residues long. The CDR3 is CASSAPWTGPELGYTF. The CDR3, as DNA: TGTGCCAGTAGTGCACCATGGACAGGCCCTGAACTTGGCTACACCTTC.

This sequence joins TRBV30 and TRBJ2-7; TRBD1 matches 10 bases. With V trimmed by 5 bases and J by 3 bases, 16 bases remained unmatched. The CDR3 covers 17 residues. Germline V CDR1 and CDR2: GTSNPN, SVGIG (reference sequence). The CDR3 DNA reads as TGTGCCTGGGGCGGGACAGGGGAGGCGAAGTTAGTCTACGAGCAGTACTTC. Translated, it gives CAWGGTGEAKLVYEQYF.

The V call is TRBV18, the J call TRBJ2-1, with 7 bases fitting TRBD2. The germline V gene encodes CDR1 KGHSH and CDR2 LQKENI. Germline trimming cut 0 bases from V and 4 bases from J; bases unmatched to any gene: 9. The CDR3 consists of 17 residues. CDR3 residues: CASSPPQRLALYNEQFF. DNA of the CDR3: TGTGCCAGCTCACCACCACAGCGACTAGCACTGTACAATGAGCAGTTCTTC.

The rearrangement links TRBV7-9 to TRBJ1-1; 7 bases are shared with TRBD1. The CDR3 covers 16 residues. From germline, CDR1 is SEHNR and CDR2 FQNEAQ (reference sequence). V lost 6 bases and J lost 0; bases outside the gene matches: 10. The CDR3 protein is CASRKDRVGVNTEAFF. The CDR3 DNA is TGTGCCAGCAGGAAAGACAGGGTTGGGGTGAACACTGAAGCTTTCTTT. Full variable domain (remainder filled in from reference TRBV7-9 and TRBJ1-1): DTGVSQNPRHKITKRGQNVTFRCDPISEHNRLYWYRQTLGQGPEFLTYFQNEAQLEKSRLLSDRFSAERPKGSFSTLEIQRTEQGDSAMYLCASRKDRVGVNTEAFFGQGTRLTVV.

The CDR3 DNA reads as TGCGCCAGCAGCCAAGATGGAGGCGGGATGGGGGACACCGGGGAGCTGTTTTTT. Translating gives CASSQDGGGMGDTGELFF. The genes are TRBV4-3 and TRBJ2-2; the D gene is possibly TRBD2 (6 bases). The germline gives CDR1 LGHNA, CDR2 YSLEER. Trimming took 0 bases from V and 3 from J, leaving 17 bases between them. The CDR3 length is 18 residues.

This chain uses TRBV6-5 with TRBJ2-1; tentatively, D is TRBD2 (5 bases). V was clipped by 6 bases and J by 3 bases, with 6 bases between them. The V gene's germline CDR1 is MNHEY and CDR2 SVGAGI. The length of the CDR3 is 12 residues. Written as DNA, the CDR3 is TGTGCCAGCAGGAGGGACTACAATGAGCAGTTCTTC. It translates to CASRRDYNEQFF.

This clone is a singleton in its sample. The chain is built from TRBV27 and TRBJ2-5, with D perhaps TRBD1 or TRBD2 (5 bases each). Trimming took off 7 bases at V and 4 bases at J, with 34 bases between the two ends. The CDR3 has 20 residues. Per the germline V gene, CDR1 is MNHEY and CDR2 is SMNVEV (reference sequence). The DNA for the CDR3 is TGTGCCAGCACACGCTCCCACGTTCTGAGCGGCCAAGGGGCATTAGAGACCCAGTACTTC. Its protein is CASTRSHVLSGQGALETQYF.

V usage is TRBV7-6 and J usage is TRBJ2-5; D perhaps matches TRBD2 (5 bases). CDR1 and CDR2 (germline): SGHVS, FNYEAQ. Trimming left V 2 bases short and J 1 base short, with 8 bases between. This CDR3 has 14 residues. The CDR3 sequence: CASSLLASQETQYF. In DNA, the CDR3 is TGTGCCAGCAGCTTATTAGCGTCCCAAGAGACCCAGTACTTC.

This rearrangement joins TRBV27 to TRBJ2-1; D is possibly TRBD2 (6 bases). V dropped 9 bases and J dropped 8 bases, with 11 bases sitting between them. The germline V gene has CDR1 MNHEY and CDR2 SMNVEV (reference sequence). The CDR3 consists of 11 residues. CDR3 amino acids: CASRDSHEQFF. The CDR3 DNA reads as TGTGCCAGTCGGGACTCTCATGAGCAGTTCTTC.

The rearrangement joins TRBV7-9 to TRBJ2-1; 8 bases map to TRBD1. Germline trimming cut 2 bases from V and 5 bases from J; bases unmatched to any gene: 5. The CDR3 loop spans 15 amino acids. The V gene's germline CDR1 is SEHNR and CDR2 FQNEAQ (reference sequence). CDR3 loop: CASSLRTGLDNEQFF. CDR3 bases: TGTGCCAGCAGCTTACGGACAGGGTTGGACAATGAGCAGTTCTTC.

This clone showed up just a few times. V and J are TRBV6-5 and TRBJ1-5; no reliable D call. Germline V gives CDR1 MNHEY, CDR2 SVGAGI. The ends were cut back, 2 bases at V and 9 bases at J, with 14 bases in the middle. CDR3 length equals 14 residues. The DNA for the CDR3 is TGTGCCAGCAGTTACGGGGTGGGGTTCGGGCCCCAGCATTTT. Translated, it gives CASSYGVGFGPQHF.

The rearrangement joins TRBV30 to TRBJ2-1; D perhaps matches TRBD2 (5 bases). Between the trimmed V and J ends, which lost 3 bases and 0 bases, there was a span of 6 bases. The length of the CDR3 is 13 residues. Germline CDR1 reads GTSNPN; CDR2 reads SVGIG (reference sequence). The CDR3 loop reads CAWRGSSYNEQFF. CDR3 bases: TGTGCCTGGAGGGGGAGCTCCTACAATGAGCAGTTCTTC.

The chain uses TRBV5-1 and TRBJ2-1, with 8 bases that match TRBD2. CDR1 is SGHRS, CDR2 YFSETQ, per germline. Trimming took 0 bases from V and 7 from J; bases not matched to a gene: 3. The CDR3 has 14 residues. The CDR3 loop reads CASSLGSGANEQFF. Written as DNA, the CDR3 is TGCGCCAGCAGCTTGGGTAGCGGGGCGAATGAGCAGTTCTTC. Using reference TRBV5-1 and TRBJ2-1 for the parts outside the CDR3, the full variable domain is KAGVTQTPRYLIKTRGQQVTLSCSPISGHRSVSWYQQTPGQGLQFLFEYFSETQRNKGNFPGRFSGRQFSNSRSEMNVSTLELGDSALYLCASSLGSGANEQFFGPGTRLTVL.

The chain employs TRBV28 and TRBJ1-5, with a tentative D call TRBD1 (5 bases). Germline lookup yields CDR1 MDHEN and CDR2 SYDVKM. V lost 3 bases to trimming and J lost 7 bases, with 16 bases between them. The CDR3 consists of 15 residues. CDR3 loop: CASSFGSVGEQPQHF. In DNA, the CDR3 is TGTGCCAGCAGTTTTGGGTCCGTAGGGGAGCAGCCCCAGCATTTT.

This chain connects TRBV2 to TRBJ2-7; 8 bases match TRBD1. J was trimmed by 3 bases and V by 4 bases; bases with no gene match: 5. CDR3 length: 14 residues. Germline V gene data show CDR1 as SNHLY and CDR2 as FYNNEI. CDR3 loop: CASSGTGSLYEQYF. CDR3 nucleotide sequence: TGTGCCAGCAGTGGGACAGGGAGCCTCTACGAGCAGTACTTC.

J is TRBJ2-1 and V is TRBV10-3; 13 positions match TRBD2. The trim removed 11 bases at V and 7 bases at J, leaving 5 bases unmatched. The CDR3 consists of 13 residues. From germline, CDR1 is ENHRY and CDR2 SYGVKD. The CDR3 DNA is TGTGCCGTCGGGACTAGCGGGAAGAATGAGCAGTTCTTC. This codes for CAVGTSGKNEQFF.

CDR3 region: CASSSDRGLVTDTQYF. Written as DNA, the CDR3 is TGTGCCAGCAGCTCCGACAGGGGGCTGGTCACAGATACGCAGTATTTT. The rearrangement uses TRBV5-4 and TRBJ2-3; 10 bases match TRBD1. This CDR3 region has 16 residues. Germline-derived CDR1 and CDR2 are SGHNT and YYREEE (reference sequence). V was pared by 3 bases and J by 2 bases, with 6 bases of the junction left unmatched.